The T cell receptor beta chain described here comes from a study of blood T cell repertoires in COVID-19. Sequenced by immunoSEQ multiplex PCR; TCRdb stores in-frame clones only, minus some. The repertoire consists of more than 150,000 clones, with 70% to 90% occurring once and the leading ten covering roughly 3.1%. Germline loops: CDR1 SGHAT, CDR2 FQNNGV. V lost 5 bases to trimming and J lost 0 bases, with 10 bases between them. This CDR3 spans 14 amino acids. This TCR was recovered from a man between 60 and 75 years old with acute or convalescent COVID-19. The sample consisted of peripheral blood. This chain links TRBV11-2 with TRBJ1-2; D uncertain. This chain's CDR3 is CASSPVMANYGYTF. Written as DNA, the CDR3 is TGTGCCAGCAGCCCGGTCATGGCTAACTATGGCTACACCTTC.